Included here is one T cell receptor (beta chain) sequence, with context. No cognate antigen has been identified for it. One junction end disagrees with the germline gene, perhaps due to a read error. Receptor amplification or capture employed PCR. At the Johns Hopkins FTIC core, DNA from the cultured CD4+ T cells underwent TCR sequencing with the Oncomine TCR Beta short-read assay. The QIAamp micro DNA kit was used to extract genomic DNA from the cultured CD4+ T cells. Oncomine TCR Beta libraries from cultured CD4+ T cells were pooled with unique dual indexes and sequenced on an Illumina iSeq 100. In the paper's pipeline: Non-productive sequences were filtered out, and CDR3s that did not start with C, did not end with F or W, or were shorter than 7 amino acids were discarded. Antigen-specific clonotypes were identified using the MANAFEST web application through comparison of peptide-stimulated wells with reference and other culture wells. To be called positive, a clone needed an FDR below 0.05, an odds ratio above 5, and a productive frequency above 0.1% in at least two of three replicate wells. Cross-reactive clonotypes were defined as significantly expanded in both SARS-CoV-2 spike wells and at least one common cold coronavirus spike condition. CDR3 homology was assessed with Levenshtein distances (stringdist) and unrooted phylogenetic trees (ape) in R version 3.6.1. TCRdb reworked the public reads: Q25 trimming with fastp, MiXCR clone assembly, productive beta chains retained. Rows with a matching CDR3 protein are joined into one entry that keeps the most common DNA and genes. TCRdb's processing, not the authors' own work, is the source of the V and J calls. The sample includes some 11,000 distinct CDR3 sequences, with roughly 77% observed a single time. Under 13% of the sample is held by the ten biggest clonotypes.

Interpreted using the paper, the treatment or condition label stands for: approximately nine-day PBMC culture with coronavirus spike peptide pools or control peptides (ViraFEST assay). To expand antigen-specific T cells with peptide pools and then pick out the expanded clonotypes through TCR sequencing, the study relied on the ViraFEST assay. The convalescent patients' positive SARS-CoV-2 PCR tests fell between March and December 2020, which was before the Alpha, Beta and Delta variants emerged in the United States. Each well held under 2.5 million PBMCs cultured in IMDM containing about 5% human AB serum and 9 to 10 IU/ml IL-2, with 10 ug/ml peptide pools added. On days 3 and 7, half of the culture medium was replaced with fresh IL-2-containing medium. After approximately 10 days of culture, CD4+ T cells were isolated by negative selection using the EasySep CD4+ T cell isolation kit. Ficoll-Paque Plus gradient centrifugation was used to isolate PBMCs from whole blood, and the isolated PBMCs were then either used fresh or cryopreserved at -140C. Each culture condition was generally run in triplicate wells.

The data derive from a study of vaccination and CD4 T cells after COVID-19 (dated by TCRdb to between 2020 and 2023). Background on the whole study: Convalescent patients had a positive SARS-CoV-2 result on nasal swab PCR, and of these patients, nine had mild disease and one had severe disease. The convalescent cohort included six males and four females, with two Hispanic individuals, seven Caucasians, two Asians and one multiracial person. Participants received two doses of either the Pfizer-BioNTech BNT162b2 vaccine (n=8) or the Moderna mRNA-1273 vaccine (n=2). Post-COVID blood samples from convalescent patients were collected a median of roughly 100 days after diagnosis, with a range of 35 to 161 days. Post-vaccine blood samples were collected a median of around 2.5 months after the second vaccine dose, ranging from about 13 to 241 days. Overlapping spike peptide pools from SARS-CoV-2 and from the common cold coronaviruses HCoV-NL63, HCoV-OC43 and HCoV-229E were used as culture stimuli. Control cultures used a CEFX viral epitope pool as positive control, an HIV-1 Nef peptide pool as negative control, or no peptide. The spike-specific CD4+ TCR repertoire was compared before and after mRNA vaccination in fewer than eleven COVID-19 convalescent patients and a handful of infection-naive healthy vaccine recipients.

Counted from cysteine to phenylalanine, this CDR3 has 12 amino acids. The read is trimmed to its CDR3 DNA, 36 bases read in frame from base 1. The germline V gene specifies SGHTA as CDR1 and FQGNSA as CDR2. Here is what the overall study found, with its caveats: Nearly all vaccine-specific clones in convalescent patients (304 of 307) were mono-reactive for SARS-CoV-2 spike rather than cross-reactive with common cold coronaviruses. In convalescent patients, a median around 86% of post-vaccine SARS-CoV-2-reactive clones were detected only after vaccination, and vaccine-specific priming was suggested by this finding. Although the median number of SARS-CoV-2-reactive clonotypes went up from roughly 19 after infection to 38 after vaccination, the increase was not significant. The number of convalescent patients in the study was relatively small, and the study did not examine early timepoints following natural infection.

The rearranged chain carries TRBV7-2 and TRBJ2-3, with the D gene uncertain. The sample comprised CD4+ T cells from blood, cultured in vitro. The receptor was isolated from a human donor who had recovered from COVID-19. In nucleotides, the sequence is TGTGCCAGCAGCTCCCAGTCCTTTCCTTCCCTTTTT. This sequence encodes CASSSQSFPSLF.